The 20 T cell receptor beta chains presented below share a single source sample, sequenced in a study of blood T cell repertoires in COVID-19 (dated by TCRdb to the early 2020s). The library relied on the immunoSEQ multiplex PCR assay. The table comes from immuneACCESS by way of TCRdb, which keeps in-frame sequences with V and J called. Part of the clones is missing from these tables; in studies checked, under half for an unresolved V gene and the rest for unknown reasons. The sample has approximately 290,000 clones on record, approximately 85% of them singletons. In total, the top ten clones hold approximately 4.2% of the sample. What was sequenced was PBMCs or T cells enriched from blood (not recorded which). These TCRs come from a woman in her twenties or thirties who had recovered from COVID-19.

The chain is built from TRBV28 and TRBJ2-7, with 8 bases aligning to TRBD1. V shed 6 bases and J 2 bases; nucleotides not matched to a gene: 9. This CDR3 is built from 15 residues. Germline V gene lookup returns CDR1 MDHEN and CDR2 SYDVKM. The CDR3 reads CASSPEGTGPYEQYF. The CDR3 nucleotides read TGTGCCAGCAGCCCTGAGGGGACAGGACCCTACGAGCAGTACTTC.

This clone came up a few times. This chain links TRBV14 with TRBJ1-2, with D possibly being TRBD1 (5 bases). Germline V gene data show CDR1 as SGHDN and CDR2 as FVKESK. This CDR3 is built from 15 residues. Deletions cut 5 bases from V and 4 bases from J, with 17 bases between. For the CDR3, the DNA is TGTGCCAGCAGCTGGGGGGGGGTCCCCATCTATGGCTACACCTTC. This sequence encodes CASSWGGVPIYGYTF.

This chain joins TRBV19 and TRBJ2-3; D might be TRBD1 (6 bases). The CDR3 spans 14 residues. Germline CDR1 reads LNHDA; CDR2 reads SQIVND (reference sequence). V shed 4 bases and J shed 3 bases, with 11 bases lying between them. CDR3 region: CASSRTGQTDTQYF. As DNA, the CDR3 is TGTGCCAGTAGTAGAACAGGGCAAACAGATACGCAGTATTTT.

V gene TRBV3-1 (or the pseudogene TRBV3-2) combines with J gene TRBJ1-1; D uncertain. Trimming pared 2 bases from V and 0 bases from J, leaving 10 bases between. Germline CDR1 is LGHDT and CDR2 is YNNKEL (reference sequence). The CDR3 loop spans 15 amino acids. CDR3 protein: CASSQRSGMNTEAFF. The CDR3 coding sequence is TGTGCCAGCAGCCAAAGGTCAGGCATGAACACTGAAGCTTTCTTT.

The chain carries TRBV11-2 and TRBJ1-5; no clear D gene. V dropped 1 base and J dropped 1 base, with 2 bases sitting between them. Germline V CDR1 and CDR2: SGHAT, FQNNGV. CDR3 length equals 13 residues. CDR3 in DNA: TGTGCCAGCAGCTTAGCAAGCAATCAGCCCCAGCATTTT. This sequence encodes CASSLASNQPQHF.

The rearrangement uses TRBV12-5 and TRBJ2-7; 7 nucleotides match TRBD1. The CDR3 spans 14 residues. CDR1 LGHNT and CDR2 FRNRAP come from the germline V gene. V trimming: 6 bases; J trimming: 0 bases; junction bases outside the gene matches: 5. The CDR3 here is CASGTRGISYEQYF. The CDR3 DNA is TGTGCTAGTGGCACCAGGGGGATCTCCTACGAGCAGTACTTC.

The V and J genes are TRBV19 and TRBJ1-4, with D unclear. Trimming stripped 6 bases from V and 5 bases from J, with 16 bases between. The length of the CDR3 is 15 residues. In germline, CDR1 is LNHDA, CDR2 SQIVND (reference sequence). CDR3 bases: TGTGCCAGTAGCCCCCTAATAGCTCCAAATGAAAAACTGTTTTTT. Protein sequence: CASSPLIAPNEKLFF.

This rearrangement joins TRBV6-5 to TRBJ2-7; 11 nucleotides align to TRBD1. The CDR3 totals 13 residues. Looked up from germline, CDR1 is MNHEY and CDR2 is SVGAGI. The V gene end was trimmed by 4 bases and the J gene end by 7 bases; junction bases not matched to a gene: 3. This chain's CDR3 is CASSWDRGGEQYF. CDR3 sequence (DNA): TGTGCCAGCAGTTGGGACAGGGGGGGGGAGCAGTACTTC.

V and J are TRBV29-1 and TRBJ2-1; 12 positions agree with TRBD1. The germline V gene encodes CDR1 SQVTM and CDR2 ANQGSEA. Trimming cost V 4 bases and J 13 bases; bases outside gene matches: 17. This CDR3 region has 16 residues. For the CDR3, the DNA is TGCAGCGTTGCGAGCCGATCGGGACAGGGGGCTTTAGGCCAGTTCTTC. This sequence encodes CSVASRSGQGALGQFF.

The rearrangement uses TRBV19 and TRBJ2-1, with D possibly being TRBD2 (6 bases). Trimming shortened V by 6 bases and J by 7 bases, and 13 bases separated the two germline ends. The germline V gene encodes CDR1 LNHDA and CDR2 SQIVND (reference sequence). The CDR3 loop spans 13 amino acids. CDR3 protein: CASREGQRNEQFF. The CDR3 coding sequence is TGTGCCAGTAGGGAGGGCCAACGGAATGAGCAGTTCTTC.

This clone showed up just once. The CDR3 bases are TGTGCCAGCAGCACCGGACTAGCGGGTTCCTACAATGAGCAGTTCTTC. This codes for CASSTGLAGSYNEQFF. The chain combines TRBV9 with TRBJ2-1, with 11 bases aligning to TRBD2. Looked up from germline, CDR1 is SGDLS and CDR2 is YYNGEE. The CDR3 consists of 16 residues. Losses at the gene ends were 4 bases for V and 1 base for J; bases not matched to a gene: 4.

The chain is built from TRBV5-1 and TRBJ1-2; 8 nucleotides line up with TRBD1. Per germline, CDR1 SGHRS and CDR2 YFSETQ. The CDR3 is 14 residues long. With 2 bases clipped from V and 1 base from J, the junction kept 1 base outside the gene matches. In DNA form, the CDR3 reads TGCGCCAGCAGCTTAGACAGGGGTAACTATGGCTACACCTTC. Amino acids: CASSLDRGNYGYTF.

The chain joins TRBV6-6 to TRBJ1-3; TRBD1 aligns across 8 bases. Per germline, CDR1 MNHNY and CDR2 SVGAGI (reference sequence). The CDR3 has 14 amino acids. Trimming took 5 bases from V and 9 from J; bases not matched to a gene: 9. The CDR3 DNA sequence: TGTGCCAGCAGTCCCGGGACAGGAGAAGGCACCATATATTTT. This translates into CASSPGTGEGTIYF.

V and J are TRBV7-9 and TRBJ2-5, with D perhaps TRBD2 (7 bases). The germline gives CDR1 SEHNR, CDR2 FQNEAQ (reference sequence). Between the trimmed V and J ends, which lost 3 bases and 1 base, there was a span of 15 bases. CDR3 size: 16 residues. The CDR3, as DNA: TGTGCCAGCAGCTTTGGGCACAGGGAGGGCCAAGAGACCCAGTACTTC. Protein: CASSFGHREGQETQYF.

The chain uses TRBV28 and TRBJ2-7; D might be TRBD2 (6 bases). V shed 6 bases and J shed 0 bases, with 12 bases lying between them. This CDR3 region has 14 residues. The germline CDR1 and CDR2 sequences are MDHEN and SYDVKM. The DNA of the CDR3 is TGTGCCAGCAGGGGAGGTCAGAGCTCCTACGAGCAGTACTTC. Its translation: CASRGGQSSYEQYF. The full variable domain, completed using reference TRBV28 and TRBJ2-7, is DVKVTQSSRYLVKRTGEKVFLECVQDMDHENMFWYRQDPGLGLRLIYFSYDVKMKEKGDIPEGYSVSREKKERFSLILESASTNQTSMYLCASRGGQSSYEQYFGPGTRLTVT.

The chain employs TRBV11-3 and TRBJ2-3; 10 bases are shared with TRBD2. The CDR3 extends over 14 amino acids. The germline CDR1 and CDR2 sequences are SGHNT and YENEEA. V lost 5 bases to trimming and J lost 8 bases; unmatched junction nucleotides: 7. In DNA form, the CDR3 reads TGTGCCAGCAGCCACAGCGGGGGGGCCATTACGCAGTATTTT. This sequence encodes CASSHSGGAITQYF.

The chain is built from TRBV3-1 (or the pseudogene TRBV3-2) and TRBJ2-5; TRBD1 is a possible D gene (6 bases). Trimming stripped 5 bases from V and 2 bases from J, with 15 bases between. Looked up from germline, CDR1 is LGHDT and CDR2 is YNNKEL (reference sequence). The CDR3 is made up of 15 amino acids. The CDR3 protein is CASSDRDTRQETQYF. CDR3 DNA sequence: TGTGCCAGCAGCGACCGGGACACTAGACAAGAGACCCAGTACTTC.

This chain uses TRBV7-9 with TRBJ1-2, with 12 bases identical to TRBD1. CDR3 length: 16 residues. With 3 bases clipped from V and 6 bases from J, the junction kept 8 bases outside the gene matches. CDR1 is SEHNR and CDR2 is FQNEAQ in the germline V gene (reference sequence). The CDR3 reads CASSFSGTGGDDGYTF. The CDR3 DNA follows: TGTGCCAGCAGCTTTTCCGGGACAGGGGGCGACGATGGCTACACCTTC.

The V and J genes are TRBV24-1 and TRBJ1-1; 7 bases align to TRBD1. Per the germline V gene, CDR1 is KGHDR and CDR2 is SFDVKD. V lost 8 bases, J lost 5 bases, and 10 bases stayed unmatched. The CDR3 contains 14 residues. The CDR3 loop is CATTHHLTGTEAFF. The CDR3 bases are TGTGCCACCACCCACCATTTGACAGGGACTGAAGCTTTCTTT.

The rearrangement joins TRBV28 to TRBJ1-5; TRBD1 might be the D (6 bases). This CDR3 is built from 14 residues. The germline V gene encodes CDR1 MDHEN and CDR2 SYDVKM. V was clipped by 2 bases and J by 5 bases, with 10 bases between them. CDR3 coding DNA: TGTGCCAGCAGTTTACCCGGACAGTATCAGCCCCAGCATTTT. Translating it yields CASSLPGQYQPQHF.